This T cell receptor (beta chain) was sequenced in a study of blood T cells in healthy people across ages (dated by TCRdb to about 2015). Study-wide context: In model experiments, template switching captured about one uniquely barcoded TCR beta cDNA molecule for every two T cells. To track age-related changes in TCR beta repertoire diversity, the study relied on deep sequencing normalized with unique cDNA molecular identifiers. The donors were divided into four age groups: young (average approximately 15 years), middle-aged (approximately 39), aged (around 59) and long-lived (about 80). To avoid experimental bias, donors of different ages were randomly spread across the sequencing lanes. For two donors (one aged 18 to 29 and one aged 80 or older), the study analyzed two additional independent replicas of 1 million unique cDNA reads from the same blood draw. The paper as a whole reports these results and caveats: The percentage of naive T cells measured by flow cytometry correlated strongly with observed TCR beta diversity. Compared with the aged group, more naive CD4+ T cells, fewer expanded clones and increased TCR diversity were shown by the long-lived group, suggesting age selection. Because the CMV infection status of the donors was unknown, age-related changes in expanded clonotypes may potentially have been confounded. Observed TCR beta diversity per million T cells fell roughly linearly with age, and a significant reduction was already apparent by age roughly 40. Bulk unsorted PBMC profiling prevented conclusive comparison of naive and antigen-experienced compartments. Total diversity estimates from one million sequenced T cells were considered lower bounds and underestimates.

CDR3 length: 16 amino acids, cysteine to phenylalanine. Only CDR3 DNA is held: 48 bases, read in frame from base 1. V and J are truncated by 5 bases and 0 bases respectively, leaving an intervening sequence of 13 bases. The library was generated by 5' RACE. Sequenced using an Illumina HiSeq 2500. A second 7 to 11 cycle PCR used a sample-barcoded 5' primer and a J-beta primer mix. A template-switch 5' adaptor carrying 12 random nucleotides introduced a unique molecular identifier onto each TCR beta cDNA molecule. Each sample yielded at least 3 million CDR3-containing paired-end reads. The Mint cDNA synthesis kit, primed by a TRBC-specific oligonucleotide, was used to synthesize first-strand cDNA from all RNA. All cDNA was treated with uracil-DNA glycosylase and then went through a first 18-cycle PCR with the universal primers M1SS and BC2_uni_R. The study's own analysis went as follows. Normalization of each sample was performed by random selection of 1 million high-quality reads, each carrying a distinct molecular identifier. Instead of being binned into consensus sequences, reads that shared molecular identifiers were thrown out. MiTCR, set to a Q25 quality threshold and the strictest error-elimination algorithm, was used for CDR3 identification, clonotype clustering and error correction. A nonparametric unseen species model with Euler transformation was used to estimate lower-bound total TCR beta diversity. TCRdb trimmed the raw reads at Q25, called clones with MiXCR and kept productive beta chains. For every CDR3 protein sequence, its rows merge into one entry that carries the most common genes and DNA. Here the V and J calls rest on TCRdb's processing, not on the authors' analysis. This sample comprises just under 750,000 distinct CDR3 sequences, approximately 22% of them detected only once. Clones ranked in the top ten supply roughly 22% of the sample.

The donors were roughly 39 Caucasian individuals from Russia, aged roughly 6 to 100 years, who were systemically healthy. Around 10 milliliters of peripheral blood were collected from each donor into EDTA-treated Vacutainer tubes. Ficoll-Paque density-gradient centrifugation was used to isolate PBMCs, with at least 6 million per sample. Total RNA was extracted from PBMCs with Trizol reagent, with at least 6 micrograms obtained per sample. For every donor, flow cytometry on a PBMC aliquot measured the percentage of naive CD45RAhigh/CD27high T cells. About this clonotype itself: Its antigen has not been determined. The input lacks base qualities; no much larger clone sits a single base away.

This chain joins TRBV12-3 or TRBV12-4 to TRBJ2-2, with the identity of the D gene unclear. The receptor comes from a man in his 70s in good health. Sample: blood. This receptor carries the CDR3 CASSPQSSANTGELFF. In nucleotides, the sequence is TGTGCCAGCAGTCCCCAGTCCTCCGCGAACACCGGGGAGCTGTTTTTT.